This T cell receptor (beta chain) was obtained from a study of blood T cell repertoires in COVID-19. On the study more broadly: Nucleic acid was either cDNA or gDNA, and it came from T cells, B-cell-depleted T cells, or PBMCs.

Germline loops: CDR1 MDHEN, CDR2 SYDVKM. The CDR3 runs to 15 residues. Trimming stripped 0 bases from V and 4 bases from J, with 12 bases between. The table came from immunoSEQ multiplex PCR; TCRdb's copy has only in-frame clones and leaves some out. This sample has 250,000 to 350,000 clones, with around nine tenths found just once. Sequenced input: PBMCs or T cells enriched from blood (not recorded which). This receptor was identified in a man in his fifties or sixties who had recovered from COVID-19. The rearrangement uses TRBV28 and TRBJ1-1, with TRBD1 as a possible D gene (5 bases). CDR3 amino acids: CASSLWSGGTTEAFF. The CDR3 nucleotides are TGTGCCAGCAGTTTATGGTCTGGGGGGACCACTGAAGCTTTCTTT.